These 28 T cell receptor beta chains were all obtained from the same sample, sequenced in a study of blood T cell repertoires in COVID-19. Profiling relied on immunoSEQ multiplex PCR, and the TCRdb table lists in-frame clones only, not all of them. The data show some 140,000 clones, roughly 85% seen once. Source material: peripheral blood. These receptors originate from a man in his fifties or sixties with acute or convalescent COVID-19.

V usage is TRBV5-1 and J usage is TRBJ2-7; 8 bases fit TRBD1. From germline, CDR1 is SGHRS and CDR2 YFSETQ. V lost 4 bases, J lost 3 bases, and 6 bases stayed unmatched. CDR3 length: 14 amino acids. The CDR3 DNA reads TGCGCCAGCAGCCCTCAGGGGGCAATCTACGAGCAGTACTTC. Protein: CASSPQGAIYEQYF.

The chain recombines TRBV9 with TRBJ2-2; the match to TRBD1 covers 7 bases. This CDR3 has 16 amino acids. Germline V lookup: CDR1 SGDLS, CDR2 YYNGEE. The J segment lost 4 bases and the V segment lost 2 bases, leaving 8 bases of the junction unmatched. This chain's CDR3 is CASSVTGTVATGELFF. CDR3 DNA sequence: TGTGCCAGCAGCGTGACCGGGACAGTAGCCACCGGGGAGCTGTTTTTT.

J is TRBJ1-6 and V is TRBV19; TRBD1 matches 8 bases. The length of the CDR3 is 17 residues. With V trimmed by 6 bases and J by 9 bases, 16 bases remained unmatched. Germline CDR1 is LNHDA and CDR2 is SQIVND (reference sequence). The CDR3 protein is CASRPTAGGAIGSPLHF. The DNA for the CDR3 is TGTGCCAGTAGACCGACGGCAGGGGGCGCGATCGGTTCACCCCTCCACTTT.

The table lists this clone with a count of one. The gene calls are TRBV6-5 and TRBJ2-7, with 7 bases identical to TRBD1. The CDR3 runs to 14 residues. The J segment lost 4 bases and the V segment lost 7 bases, leaving 10 bases of the junction unmatched. Germline CDR1 and CDR2: MNHEY and SVGAGI. For the CDR3, the DNA is TGTGCCAGCACTATGGACAGGACAAGTTACGAGCAGTACTTC. Protein: CASTMDRTSYEQYF.

This chain links TRBV6-5 with TRBJ2-7, with D perhaps matching TRBD1 (6 bases). CDR1 is MNHEY and CDR2 is SVGAGI in the germline V gene. The CDR3 covers 15 residues. V was cut by 0 bases and J by 4 bases, with 13 bases left in between. DNA of the CDR3: TGTGCCAGCAGTTACTCGGAGCCTCAGGGGTACGAGCAGTACTTC. It is translated as CASSYSEPQGYEQYF.

The chain uses TRBV27 and TRBJ2-7; D is perhaps TRBD1 (5 bases). Germline V CDR1 and CDR2: MNHEY, SMNVEV (reference sequence). V gave up 8 bases and J gave up 1 base, with 18 bases separating them. The CDR3 contains 15 residues. The chain's CDR3 is CASSLGASLSYEQYF. DNA for the CDR3: TGTGCCAGCTCCTTAGGGGCGAGTCTATCCTACGAGCAGTACTTC.

The V call is TRBV9, the J call TRBJ2-3, with 11 bases matching TRBD1. Germline V lookup: CDR1 SGDLS, CDR2 YYNGEE. Trimming cost V 3 bases and J 4 bases; bases outside gene matches: 1. The CDR3 covers 14 residues. The CDR3 coding sequence is TGTGCCAGCAGCGAGGGACAGGGGGCAGATACGCAGTATTTT. Its protein is CASSEGQGADTQYF.

This chain connects TRBV5-1 to TRBJ2-3; perhaps TRBD2 as D (5 bases). CDR1 and CDR2 (germline): SGHRS, YFSETQ. The CDR3 length is 15 residues. The germline V and J ends were trimmed by 3 bases and 2 bases, with 13 bases remaining between them. The CDR3 region has the DNA TGCGCCAGCAGCTACGGGGTGGTGGACACAGATACGCAGTATTTT. As protein: CASSYGVVDTDTQYF.

The genes are TRBV3-1 (or the pseudogene TRBV3-2) and TRBJ1-2; 10 bases line up with TRBD1. This CDR3 has 14 residues. The germline V gene has CDR1 LGHDT and CDR2 YNNKEL (reference sequence). Unmatched junction bases numbered 6, after V lost 5 bases and J lost 6 bases. DNA of the CDR3: TGTGCCAGCAGCACCCGACAGGGGGCAGATGGCTACACCTTC. It translates to CASSTRQGADGYTF.

The chain uses TRBV10-1 and TRBJ2-2; 7 bases align to TRBD1. Trimming cost V 6 bases and J 6 bases; bases outside gene matches: 7. This CDR3 comprises 14 residues. Germline assignment: CDR1 WNHNN and CDR2 SYGVQD (reference sequence). The CDR3: CASRDKGAPGELFF. The CDR3 DNA follows: TGCGCCAGCAGAGACAAGGGGGCTCCCGGGGAGCTGTTTTTT.

The rearrangement links TRBV5-1 to TRBJ2-7, with TRBD1 as a possible D gene (6 bases). V gave up 2 bases and J gave up 1 base, with 13 bases separating them. The CDR3 runs to 15 residues. From germline, CDR1 is SGHRS and CDR2 YFSETQ. CDR3 region: CASSFLDSLSYEQYF. As DNA, the CDR3 is TGCGCCAGCAGCTTTTTGGACAGCCTATCCTACGAGCAGTACTTC.

The gene calls are TRBV19 and TRBJ2-1, with D possibly being TRBD2 (6 bases). This CDR3 spans 14 amino acids. Germline CDR1 LNHDA, CDR2 SQIVND (reference sequence). V lost 5 bases and J 0 bases, leaving 8 bases between the germline ends. The CDR3 loop reads CASSAGFSYNEQFF. The CDR3 DNA follows: TGTGCCAGTAGTGCGGGGTTCTCCTACAATGAGCAGTTCTTC.

This chain joins TRBV2 and TRBJ2-1; 7 nucleotides line up with TRBD1. In germline, CDR1 is SNHLY, CDR2 FYNNEI. V lost 7 bases to trimming and J lost 5 bases; unmatched junction nucleotides: 20. CDR3 length: 18 residues. In DNA, the CDR3 is TGTGCCAGCACTTCCCCGCGTGCCGACAGGGCAGGCCACAATGAGCAGTTCTTC. This encodes CASTSPRADRAGHNEQFF.

The rearrangement links TRBV9 to TRBJ1-2, with D unclear. This CDR3 is 15 amino acids long. Trimming pared 0 bases from V and 1 base from J, leaving 10 bases between. Germline-derived CDR1 and CDR2 are SGDLS and YYNGEE. The CDR3 is CASSVADFLNYGYTF. The DNA of the CDR3 is TGTGCCAGCAGCGTAGCCGACTTTCTTAACTATGGCTACACCTTC.

Here the CDR3 reads CASNLAGERGEQFF. CDR3 nucleotides: TGTGCCAGTAATCTAGCGGGAGAGCGGGGTGAGCAGTTCTTC. The chain uses TRBV19 and TRBJ2-1, with 10 bases aligning to TRBD2. This CDR3 is built from 14 residues. J was trimmed by 9 bases and V by 7 bases; bases with no gene match: 9. Germline V CDR1 and CDR2: LNHDA, SQIVND (reference sequence).

In this sample, this clone turned up once. The chain combines TRBV28 with TRBJ1-4; the match to TRBD1 covers 7 bases. This CDR3 has 17 residues. CDR1 is MDHEN, CDR2 SYDVKM, per germline. The V gene end was trimmed by 5 bases and the J gene end by 4 bases; junction bases not matched to a gene: 13. The DNA of the CDR3 is TGTGCCAGCAGTCCCTGGACAGGTTTAGGGTATAATGAAAAACTGTTTTTT. Translated: CASSPWTGLGYNEKLFF.

The table lists this clone with a few counts. The chain uses TRBV4-3 and TRBJ1-2; D is possibly TRBD1 (6 bases). This CDR3 spans 15 amino acids. Germline V lookup: CDR1 LGHNA, CDR2 YSLEER. V gave up 3 bases and J gave up 2 bases, with 13 bases separating them. Written as DNA, the CDR3 is TGCGCCAGCAGCCAGGGGGGGGCGGCCAACTATGGCTACACCTTC. It translates to CASSQGGAANYGYTF.

The rearrangement uses TRBV11-3 and TRBJ2-3; TRBD2 matches 7 bases. Germline lookup yields CDR1 SGHNT and CDR2 YENEEA. V shed 3 bases, J shed 5 bases, and the junction held 2 bases outside the gene matches. This CDR3 region has 13 residues. This chain's CDR3 is CASSLIAGDTQYF. CDR3 coding DNA: TGTGCCAGCAGCTTGATAGCGGGAGATACGCAGTATTTT.

V is TRBV24-1 and J is TRBJ1-5; D ambiguous. The CDR3 covers 13 residues. The germline gives CDR1 KGHDR, CDR2 SFDVKD. Deletions cut 0 bases from V and 11 bases from J, with 10 bases between. As DNA, the CDR3 is TGTGCCACCAGTGATTTGAGTGACGGGGCCCAGCATTTT. Protein product: CATSDLSDGAQHF.

The rearrangement links TRBV4-1 to TRBJ1-6; D ambiguous. This CDR3 region has 14 residues. Trimming stripped 0 bases from V and 9 bases from J, with 9 bases between. CDR1 is MGHRA, CDR2 YSYEKL, per germline. CDR3 loop: CASSQEVGLSPLHF. The CDR3, as DNA: TGCGCCAGCAGCCAAGAGGTTGGCCTTTCACCCCTCCACTTT.

The V and J genes are TRBV7-2 and TRBJ2-5, with 7 bases aligning to TRBD1. V was pared by 5 bases and J by 2 bases, with 5 bases of the junction left unmatched. CDR1 and CDR2 (germline): SGHTA, FQGNSA. The CDR3 runs 14 residues. CDR3 loop: CASSKQTGQETQYF. The CDR3 nucleotides read TGTGCCAGCAGCAAGCAGACAGGGCAAGAGACCCAGTACTTC.

The V gene is TRBV5-1, the J gene TRBJ2-5, with D hard to call. CDR1 is SGHRS, CDR2 YFSETQ, per germline. Trimming removed 0 bases from V and 2 bases from J, with 5 bases in between. The CDR3 loop spans 13 amino acids. CDR3 amino acids: CASSLERQETQYF. As DNA, the CDR3 is TGCGCCAGCAGCTTGGAGCGACAAGAGACCCAGTACTTC.

A few counts support this clone. The V call is TRBV9, the J call TRBJ2-5; D perhaps matches TRBD2 (5 bases). CDR3 size: 16 residues. Germline V lookup: CDR1 SGDLS, CDR2 YYNGEE. The ends were cut back, 4 bases at V and 4 bases at J, with 20 bases in the middle. CDR3 in DNA: TGTGCCAGCAGCCCCACTCACGCCGCGGGTCTAGAGACCCAGTACTTC. Translating it yields CASSPTHAAGLETQYF.

The chain links TRBV5-1 to TRBJ2-5, with 10 bases identical to TRBD2. Germline CDR1 and CDR2: SGHRS and YFSETQ. Trimming at V came to 1 base and at J to 5 bases, leaving 8 bases not matched to a gene. CDR3 length equals 16 residues. CDR3 coding DNA: TGCGCCAGCAGCTTGCTGGCTAGCGGGAGTGGGGAGACCCAGTACTTC. It specifies CASSLLASGSGETQYF. Based on the CDR3 plus reference TRBV5-1 and TRBJ2-5, the full variable domain is KAGVTQTPRYLIKTRGQQVTLSCSPISGHRSVSWYQQTPGQGLQFLFEYFSETQRNKGNFPGRFSGRQFSNSRSEMNVSTLELGDSALYLCASSLLASGSGETQYFGPGTRLLVL.

The chain joins TRBV6-1 to TRBJ1-3; 12 bases align to TRBD1. The CDR3 loop spans 17 amino acids. Germline V gene lookup returns CDR1 MNHNS and CDR2 SASEGT. Germline trimming cut 4 bases from V and 2 bases from J; bases unmatched to any gene: 6. The CDR3: CASSGDRGQAAGNTIYF. The DNA of the CDR3 is TGTGCCAGCAGTGGGGACAGGGGGCAGGCGGCTGGAAACACCATATATTTT.

This clone was observed once. J is TRBJ1-2 and V is TRBV10-3, with TRBD1 as a possible D gene (5 bases). The length of the CDR3 is 15 residues. Germline V CDR1 and CDR2: ENHRY, SYGVKD. Trimming took off 0 bases at V and 4 bases at J, with 12 bases between the two ends. In DNA form, the CDR3 reads TGTGCCATCAGTGAGTCGGGCAGGGCTTTCTATGGCTACACCTTC. It encodes CAISESGRAFYGYTF.

The chain employs TRBV7-8 and TRBJ1-1, with D possibly being TRBD1 (5 bases). Germline loops: CDR1 SGHVS, CDR2 FQNEAQ. V gave up 1 base and J gave up 1 base, with 10 bases separating them. CDR3 size: 15 residues. The CDR3 here is CASSLVPGQNTEAFF. In DNA form, the CDR3 reads TGTGCCAGCAGCTTAGTACCAGGACAGAACACTGAAGCTTTCTTT.

The chain employs TRBV3-1 (or the pseudogene TRBV3-2) and TRBJ1-1; a weak D match, TRBD1 (5 bases). V gave up 4 bases and J gave up 1 base, with 16 bases separating them. Germline V CDR1 and CDR2: LGHDT, YNNKEL (reference sequence). The CDR3 has 16 amino acids. In nucleotides, the CDR3 is TGTGCCAGCAGCCGTCTGGAGGGGCGGGGGAACACTGAAGCTTTCTTT. It codes for CASSRLEGRGNTEAFF.